The rows below give T cell receptor beta chains drawn from one sample of a study of cytomegalovirus exposure and HLA in healthy donors. Using immunoSEQ multiplex PCR, the repertoire was profiled, and TCRdb retains in-frame clones only, with some absent. Of about 110,000 clones in the sample, roughly 78% were seen once. The sequenced sample was PBMCs. These receptors originate from a woman between 40 and 50 years old in good health and CMV-seronegative. Each CDR3 is given without its conserved first and last residue. D genes are given only for firm matches. Some rows have no size entry. The others give once, few or many, or a class for an expanded clone.

V,size,D,J,CDR3
TRBV9,.,.,TRBJ1-1,ASSRGGRTEAF
TRBV25-1,.,TRBD2,TRBJ2-1,ASRAAGRGEF
TRBV6-5,.,.,TRBJ2-7,ASSYQGGAYEQY
TRBV5-1,.,TRBD1,TRBJ1-4,ASSSRGQGSEKLF
TRBV5-6,.,.,TRBJ1-6,ASSLRGGGLYNSPLH
TRBV7-2,.,.,TRBJ1-2,ASSLEPGNYGYT
TRBV23-1,.,.,TRBJ2-7,AGSRPTDYEQY
TRBV12-2,.,.,TRBJ2-2,ASRLGLAGMNTGELF
TRBV7-2,.,.,TRBJ1-3,ASSSPRGSGNTIY
TRBV4-1,once,TRBD2,TRBJ2-3,ASSQGPATSERDTQY
TRBV11-2,.,TRBD2,TRBJ2-1,ASNVLAGNNEQF
TRBV5-1,.,.,TRBJ1-5,ASSWWPHVSNQPQH
TRBV25-1,once,.,TRBJ2-7,ASSEFNARGSSEQY
TRBV10-2,.,TRBD1,TRBJ2-3,ASSPTGGPDTQY
TRBV6-6,few,.,TRBJ2-1,ASSYGEGFGYNEQF
TRBV18,few,TRBD1,TRBJ2-7,ASSPRDRAYEQY
TRBV5-6,.,.,TRBJ2-7,ASSTDYEQY
TRBV19,.,.,TRBJ1-2,ASSITQQYGYT
TRBV30,.,.,TRBJ2-7,AWEETVGYEQY
TRBV6-5,once,TRBD1,TRBJ1-6,ASRKTGRGSPLH
TRBV6-5,.,TRBD2,TRBJ2-6,AVWGGSGANVLT
TRBV25-1,.,.,TRBJ2-2,ASSELGRAANTGELF
TRBV15,once,TRBD1,TRBJ1-4,ATSGGTGVEKLF
TRBV30,.,TRBD1,TRBJ2-6,AWSVRRPGGAGANVLT
TRBV19,.,.,TRBJ2-4,ASSVRELAKNIQY
TRBV4-2,.,.,TRBJ2-1,ASSQETSGYNEQF
TRBV27,.,.,TRBJ2-1,ASSLGGGEQF
TRBV6-5,few,.,TRBJ2-1,ASRSPDEQF
TRBV19,.,.,TRBJ1-6,ASKRQGGNSPLH
TRBV10-3,.,.,TRBJ1-3,AISVASPSSGNTIY
TRBV27,.,TRBD1,TRBJ2-1,ASSLAGGTVNEQF
TRBV7-8,.,.,TRBJ2-3,ASSTGVTTDTQY
TRBV18,.,.,TRBJ2-1,ASSPAGPVVDEQF
TRBV7-2,once,.,TRBJ2-7,ASSLQQGSYEQY
TRBV27,few,TRBD1,TRBJ2-7,ASSLFLSTGVRNEQY
TRBV6-6,few,.,TRBJ1-5,ASSYQTDNQPQH